This entry features one TCR beta chain sequence. Its antigen is unknown. This specimen belongs to a study of T cells in Graves' hyperthyroidism and ophthalmopathy. Points from the study as a whole: Onset of ophthalmopathy came a median 6.5 months after the model predicted it.

TCR beta CDR3 sequences were amplified from RNA transcripts. Primed by the HTBI set, a first-round RT-PCR was run on the TCR CDR3. TCRdb recomputed calls from the multiplex PCR reads with MiXCR, one row per CDR3 protein. Counted here are about 720,000 distinct CDR3 sequences, 16% occurring once; the ten biggest clones make up around 8.1%. In germline, CDR1 is KGHSH, CDR2 LQKENI. This CDR3 has 14 residues. Trimming shortened V by 2 bases and J by 4 bases, and 11 bases separated the two germline ends. Material: blood. The clonotype comes from a man aged 18-30 years with Graves' hyperthyroidism. This chain links TRBV18 with TRBJ2-5; perhaps TRBD1 as D (6 bases). The CDR3 bases are TGTGCCAGCTCACCAAACCAGGGGAGAGAGACCCAGTACTTC. Encoded protein: CASSPNQGRETQYF.